Included here is one T cell receptor (beta chain) sequence, with context. This CDR3 contains 10 residues. CDR1 and CDR2 from the germline V gene are DFQATT and SNEGSKA (reference sequence). Trimming pared 4 bases from V and 3 bases from J, leaving 2 bases between. This record belongs to a study of blood T cell repertoires in COVID-19. For the study at large: The United States, Italy and Spain were the sources of the acute and convalescent COVID-19 samples.

Here immunoSEQ multiplex PCR was the method, and the copy in TCRdb shows in-frame clones only, minus some. Of about 210,000 clones in the sample, roughly 84% are singletons; the top ten hold 2% to 2.5%. The clonotype was recovered from a man aged 40-49 years who had recovered from COVID-19. This chain uses TRBV20-1 with TRBJ2-3; no reliable D call. Specimen: peripheral blood. CDR3 coding DNA: TGCAGTGCTACGACAGATACGCAGTATTTT. Translating gives CSATTDTQYF.